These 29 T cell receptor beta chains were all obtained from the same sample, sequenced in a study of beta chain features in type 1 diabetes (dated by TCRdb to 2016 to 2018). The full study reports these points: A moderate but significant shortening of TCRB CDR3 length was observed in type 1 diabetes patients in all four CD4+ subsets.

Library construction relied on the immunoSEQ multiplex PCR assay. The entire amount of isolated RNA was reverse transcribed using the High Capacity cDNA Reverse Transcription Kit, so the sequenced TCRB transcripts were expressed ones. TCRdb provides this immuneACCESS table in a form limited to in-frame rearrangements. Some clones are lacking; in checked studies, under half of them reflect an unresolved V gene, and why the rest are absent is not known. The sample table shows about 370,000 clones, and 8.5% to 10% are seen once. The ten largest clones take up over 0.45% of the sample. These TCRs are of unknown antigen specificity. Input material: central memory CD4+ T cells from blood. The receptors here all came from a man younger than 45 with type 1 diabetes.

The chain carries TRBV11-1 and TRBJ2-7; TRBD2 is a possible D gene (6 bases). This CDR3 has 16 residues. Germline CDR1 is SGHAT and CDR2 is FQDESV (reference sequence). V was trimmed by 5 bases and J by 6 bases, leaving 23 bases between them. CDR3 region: CASSGRDGTYLGEQYF. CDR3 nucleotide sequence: TGTGCCAGCAGCGGGCGGGACGGAACCTACCTCGGCGAGCAGTACTTC. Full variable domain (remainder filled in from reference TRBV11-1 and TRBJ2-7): EAEVAQSPRYKITEKSQAVAFWCDPISGHATLYWYRQILGQGPELLVQFQDESVVDDSQLPKDRFSAERLKGVDSTLKIQPAELGDSAMYLCASSGRDGTYLGEQYFGPGTRLTVT.

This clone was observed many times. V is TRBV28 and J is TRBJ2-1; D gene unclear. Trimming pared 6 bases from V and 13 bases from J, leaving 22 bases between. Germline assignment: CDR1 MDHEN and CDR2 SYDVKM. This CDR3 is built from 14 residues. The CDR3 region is CASRRTLWSENQFF. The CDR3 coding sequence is TGTGCCAGCAGACGGACCCTTTGGTCGGAGAATCAGTTCTTC.

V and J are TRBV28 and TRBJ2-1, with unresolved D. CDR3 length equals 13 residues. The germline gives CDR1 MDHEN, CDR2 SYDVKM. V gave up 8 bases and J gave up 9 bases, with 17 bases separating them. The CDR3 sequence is CASDSTSASEQFF. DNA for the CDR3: TGTGCCAGCGATTCTACGTCGGCAAGTGAGCAGTTCTTC. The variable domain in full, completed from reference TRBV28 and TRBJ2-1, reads DVKVTQSSRYLVKRTGEKVFLECVQDMDHENMFWYRQDPGLGLRLIYFSYDVKMKEKGDIPEGYSVSREKKERFSLILESASTNQTSMYLCASDSTSASEQFFGPGTRLTVL.

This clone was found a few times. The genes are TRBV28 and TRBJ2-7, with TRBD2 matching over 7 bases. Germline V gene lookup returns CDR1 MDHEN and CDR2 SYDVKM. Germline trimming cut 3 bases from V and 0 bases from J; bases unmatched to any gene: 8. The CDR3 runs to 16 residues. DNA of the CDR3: TGTGCCAGCAGTTTCAATTGGCGGGGGAGCTCCTACGAGCAGTACTTC. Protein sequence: CASSFNWRGSSYEQYF.

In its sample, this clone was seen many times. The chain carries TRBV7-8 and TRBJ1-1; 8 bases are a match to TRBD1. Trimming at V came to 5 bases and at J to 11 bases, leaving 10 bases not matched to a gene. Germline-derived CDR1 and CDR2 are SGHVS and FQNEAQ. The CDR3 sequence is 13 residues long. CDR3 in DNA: TGTGCCAGCAGCCATCCCACAGGGGGGCCGGCTTTCTTT. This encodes CASSHPTGGPAFF.

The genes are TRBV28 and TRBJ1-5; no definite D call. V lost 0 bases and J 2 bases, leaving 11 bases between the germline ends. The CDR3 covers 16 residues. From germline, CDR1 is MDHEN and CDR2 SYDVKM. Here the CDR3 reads CASSLWARGGNQPQHF. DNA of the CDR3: TGTGCCAGCAGTTTATGGGCGCGCGGGGGCAATCAGCCCCAGCATTTT.

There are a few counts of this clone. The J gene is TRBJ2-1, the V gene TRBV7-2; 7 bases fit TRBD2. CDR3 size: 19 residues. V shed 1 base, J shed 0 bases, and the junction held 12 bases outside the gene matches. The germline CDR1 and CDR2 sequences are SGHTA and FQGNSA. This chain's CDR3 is CASSLDQAGSTSSYNEQFF. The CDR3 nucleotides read TGTGCCAGCAGCTTAGATCAAGCGGGAAGTACAAGCTCCTACAATGAGCAGTTCTTC. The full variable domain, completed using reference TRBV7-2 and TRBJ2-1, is GAGVSQSPSNKVTEKGKDVELRCDPISGHTALYWYRQSLGQGLEFLIYFQGNSAPDKSGLPSDRFSAERTGGSVSTLTIQRTQQEDSAVYLCASSLDQAGSTSSYNEQFFGPGTRLTVL.

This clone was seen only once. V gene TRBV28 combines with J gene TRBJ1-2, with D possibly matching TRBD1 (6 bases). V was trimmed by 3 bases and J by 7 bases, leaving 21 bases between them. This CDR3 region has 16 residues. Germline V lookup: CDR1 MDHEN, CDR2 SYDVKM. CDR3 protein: CASSFAGTLGAGGYTF. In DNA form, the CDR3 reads TGTGCCAGCAGTTTCGCCGGGACCCTGGGGGCAGGTGGCTACACCTTC.

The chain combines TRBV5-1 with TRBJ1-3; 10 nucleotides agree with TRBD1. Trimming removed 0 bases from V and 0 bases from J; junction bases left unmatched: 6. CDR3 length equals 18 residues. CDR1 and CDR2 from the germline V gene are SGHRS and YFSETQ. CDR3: CASSLAPGQGNSGNTIYF. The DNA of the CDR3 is TGCGCCAGCAGCTTGGCCCCGGGACAGGGGAACTCTGGAAACACCATATATTTT.

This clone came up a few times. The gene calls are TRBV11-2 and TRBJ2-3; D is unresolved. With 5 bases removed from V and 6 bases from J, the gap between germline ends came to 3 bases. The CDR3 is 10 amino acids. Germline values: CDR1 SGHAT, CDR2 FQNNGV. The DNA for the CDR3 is TGTGCCAGCAGCGGGGATACGCAGTATTTT. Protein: CASSGDTQYF.

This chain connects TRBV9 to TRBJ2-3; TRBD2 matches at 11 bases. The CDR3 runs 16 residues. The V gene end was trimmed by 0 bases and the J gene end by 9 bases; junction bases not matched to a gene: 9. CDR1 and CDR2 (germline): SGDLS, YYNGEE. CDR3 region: CASSVVSGRAVGTQYF. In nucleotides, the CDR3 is TGTGCCAGCAGCGTAGTTAGCGGGAGGGCGGTGGGCACGCAGTATTTT. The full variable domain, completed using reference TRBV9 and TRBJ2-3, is DSGVTQTPKHLITATGQRVTLRCSPRSGDLSVYWYQQSLDQGLQFLIQYYNGEERAKGNILERFSAQQFPDLHSELNLSSLELGDSALYFCASSVVSGRAVGTQYFGPGTRLTVL.

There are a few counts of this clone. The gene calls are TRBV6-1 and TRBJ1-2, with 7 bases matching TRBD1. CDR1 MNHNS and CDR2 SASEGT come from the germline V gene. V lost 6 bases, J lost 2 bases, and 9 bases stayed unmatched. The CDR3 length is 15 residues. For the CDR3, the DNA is TGTGCCAGCAGGCCCCGGGACAGCCAAAACTATGGCTACACCTTC. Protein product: CASRPRDSQNYGYTF.

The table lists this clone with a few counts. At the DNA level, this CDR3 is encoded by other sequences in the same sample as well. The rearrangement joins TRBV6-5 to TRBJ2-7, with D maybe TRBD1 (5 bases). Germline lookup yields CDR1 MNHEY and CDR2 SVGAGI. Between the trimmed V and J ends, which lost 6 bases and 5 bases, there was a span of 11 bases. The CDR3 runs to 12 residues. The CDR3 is CASSPTRDEQYF. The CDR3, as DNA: TGTGCCAGCAGCCCTACCAGGGACGAGCAGTACTTC.

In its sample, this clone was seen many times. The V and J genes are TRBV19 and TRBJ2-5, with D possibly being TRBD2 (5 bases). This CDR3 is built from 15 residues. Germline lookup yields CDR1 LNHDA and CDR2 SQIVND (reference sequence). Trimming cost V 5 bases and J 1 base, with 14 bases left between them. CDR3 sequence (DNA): TGTGCCAGTAGTGCCACCCTAGCAGGCCAAGAGACCCAGTACTTC. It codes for CASSATLAGQETQYF. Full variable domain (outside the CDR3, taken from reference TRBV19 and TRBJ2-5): DGGITQSPKYLFRKEGQNVTLSCEQNLNHDAMYWYRQDPGQGLRLIYYSQIVNDFQKGDIAEGYSVSREKKESFPLTVTSAQKNPTAFYLCASSATLAGQETQYFGPGTRLLVL.

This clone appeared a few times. CDR3 in amino acids: CASSFYSNQPQHF. CDR3 DNA: TGTGCCAGCAGTTTCTACAGCAATCAGCCCCAGCATTTT. The rearrangement links TRBV27 to TRBJ1-5; no clear D. The CDR3 extends over 13 amino acids. V lost 3 bases and J 1 base, leaving 4 bases between the germline ends. Germline V gene sequence: CDR1 MNHEY, CDR2 SMNVEV (reference sequence).

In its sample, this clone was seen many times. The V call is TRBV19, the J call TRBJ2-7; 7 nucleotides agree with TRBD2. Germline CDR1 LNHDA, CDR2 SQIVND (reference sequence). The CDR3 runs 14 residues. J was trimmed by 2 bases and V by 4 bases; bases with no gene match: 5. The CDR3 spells CASSSGRGTYEQYF. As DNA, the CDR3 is TGTGCCAGTAGTAGCGGGAGAGGGACCTACGAGCAGTACTTC.

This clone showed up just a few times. The CDR3 nucleotides are TGTGCCAGCACCGACCGAGGGACTAGCGGCATCTACGAGCAGTACTTC. It encodes CASTDRGTSGIYEQYF. The chain recombines TRBV6-6 with TRBJ2-7, with 11 positions matching TRBD2. Germline lookup yields CDR1 MNHNY and CDR2 SVGAGI (reference sequence). Losses at the gene ends were 7 bases for V and 3 bases for J; bases not matched to a gene: 11. The length of the CDR3 is 16 residues.

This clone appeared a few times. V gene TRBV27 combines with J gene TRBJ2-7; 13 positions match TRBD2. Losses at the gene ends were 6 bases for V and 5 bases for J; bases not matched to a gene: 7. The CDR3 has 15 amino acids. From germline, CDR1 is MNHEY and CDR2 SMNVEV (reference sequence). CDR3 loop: CASRLTSGRANEQYF. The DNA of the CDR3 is TGTGCCAGCAGGCTAACTAGCGGGAGGGCCAACGAGCAGTACTTC.

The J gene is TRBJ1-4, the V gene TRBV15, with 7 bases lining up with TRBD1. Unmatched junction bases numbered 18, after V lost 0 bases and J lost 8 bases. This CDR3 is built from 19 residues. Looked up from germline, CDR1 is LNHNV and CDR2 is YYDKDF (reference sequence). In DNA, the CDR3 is TGTGCCACCAGCAGAGATAACGCACAGGGGTCCCCCTTCGGGGAAAAACTGTTTTTT. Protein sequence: CATSRDNAQGSPFGEKLFF.

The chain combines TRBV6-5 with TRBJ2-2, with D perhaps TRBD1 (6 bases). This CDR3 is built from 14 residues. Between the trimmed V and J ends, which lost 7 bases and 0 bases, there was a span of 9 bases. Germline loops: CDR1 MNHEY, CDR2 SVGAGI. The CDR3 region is CASTRQANTGELFF. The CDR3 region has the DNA TGTGCCAGCACTCGACAGGCGAACACCGGGGAGCTGTTTTTT.

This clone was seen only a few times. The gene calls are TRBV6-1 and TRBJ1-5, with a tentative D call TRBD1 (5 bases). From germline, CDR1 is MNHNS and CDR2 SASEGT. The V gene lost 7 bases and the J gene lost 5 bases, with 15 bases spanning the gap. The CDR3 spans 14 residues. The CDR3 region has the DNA TGTGCCAGCAATTTACGGGGGAGGGATCAGCCCCAGCATTTT. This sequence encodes CASNLRGRDQPQHF.

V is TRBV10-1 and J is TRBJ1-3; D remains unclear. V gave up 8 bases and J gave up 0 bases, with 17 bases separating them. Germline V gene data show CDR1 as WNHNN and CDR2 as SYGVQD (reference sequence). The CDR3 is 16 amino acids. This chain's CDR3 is CASGPGGILSGNTIYF. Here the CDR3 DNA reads TGCGCCAGCGGCCCCGGCGGCATCCTCTCTGGAAACACCATATATTTT.

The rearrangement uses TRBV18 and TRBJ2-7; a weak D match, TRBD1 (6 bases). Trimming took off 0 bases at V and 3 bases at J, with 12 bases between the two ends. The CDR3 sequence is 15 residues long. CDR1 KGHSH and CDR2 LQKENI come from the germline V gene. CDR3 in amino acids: CASSPPNNRDYEQYF. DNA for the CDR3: TGTGCCAGCTCACCACCCAATAACAGGGACTACGAGCAGTACTTC.

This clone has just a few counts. CDR3 coding DNA: TGTGCCAGCAGCTTGAGACAGGGGACAGATACGCAGTATTTT. This gives the protein CASSLRQGTDTQYF. V is TRBV7-6 and J is TRBJ2-3, with 8 bases lining up with TRBD1. Germline V gives CDR1 SGHVS, CDR2 FNYEAQ. This CDR3 contains 14 residues. Unmatched junction bases numbered 2, after V lost 3 bases and J lost 3 bases.

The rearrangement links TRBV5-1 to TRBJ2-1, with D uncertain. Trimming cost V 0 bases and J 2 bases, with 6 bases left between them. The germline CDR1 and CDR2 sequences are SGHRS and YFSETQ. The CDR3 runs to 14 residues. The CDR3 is CASSLGQAYNEQFF. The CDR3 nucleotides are TGCGCCAGCAGCTTGGGGCAGGCCTACAATGAGCAGTTCTTC. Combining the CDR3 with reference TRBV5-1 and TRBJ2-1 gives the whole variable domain KAGVTQTPRYLIKTRGQQVTLSCSPISGHRSVSWYQQTPGQGLQFLFEYFSETQRNKGNFPGRFSGRQFSNSRSEMNVSTLELGDSALYLCASSLGQAYNEQFFGPGTRLTVL.

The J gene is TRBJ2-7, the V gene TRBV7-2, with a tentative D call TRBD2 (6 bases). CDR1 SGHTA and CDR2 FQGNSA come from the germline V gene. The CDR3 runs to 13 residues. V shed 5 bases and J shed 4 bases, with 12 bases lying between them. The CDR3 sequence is CASSPMSGYEQYF. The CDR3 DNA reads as TGTGCCAGCAGCCCCATGAGCGGGTACGAGCAGTACTTC.

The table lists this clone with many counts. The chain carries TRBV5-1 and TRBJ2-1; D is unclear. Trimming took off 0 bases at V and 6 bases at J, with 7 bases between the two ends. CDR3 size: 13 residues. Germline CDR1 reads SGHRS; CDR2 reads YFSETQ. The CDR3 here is CASSLEGVNEQFF. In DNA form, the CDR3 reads TGCGCCAGCAGCTTGGAAGGAGTCAATGAGCAGTTCTTC.

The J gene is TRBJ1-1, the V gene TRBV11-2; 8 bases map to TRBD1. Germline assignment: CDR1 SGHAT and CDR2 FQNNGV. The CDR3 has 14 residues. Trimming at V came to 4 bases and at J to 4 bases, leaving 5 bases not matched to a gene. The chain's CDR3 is CASSSRTGSTEAFF. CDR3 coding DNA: TGTGCCAGCAGCTCCCGGACAGGGAGCACTGAAGCTTTCTTT. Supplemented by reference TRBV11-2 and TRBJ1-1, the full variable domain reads EAGVAQSPRYKIIEKRQSVAFWCNPISGHATLYWYQQILGQGPKLLIQFQNNGVVDDSQLPKDRFSAERLKGVDSTLKIQPAKLEDSAVYLCASSSRTGSTEAFFGQGTRLTVV.

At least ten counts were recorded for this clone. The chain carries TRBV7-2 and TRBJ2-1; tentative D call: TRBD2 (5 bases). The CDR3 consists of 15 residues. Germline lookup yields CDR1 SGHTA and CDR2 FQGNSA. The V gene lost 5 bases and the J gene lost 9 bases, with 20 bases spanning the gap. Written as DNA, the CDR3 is TGTGCCAGCAGCACCACGACGGGAACACGCAGTGAGCAGTTCTTC. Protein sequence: CASSTTTGTRSEQFF.